This T cell receptor beta chain was identified during a study of T cells in Graves' hyperthyroidism and ophthalmopathy. Using RNA transcripts as the source, TCR beta CDR3 regions were amplified. During a first-round RT-PCR of the TCR CDR3, the HTBI primer set was used. TCRdb reprocessed the multiplex PCR reads via MiXCR and lists one record per CDR3 protein. The profile covers around 490,000 distinct CDR3 sequences, with about 20% appearing a single time and around 50% taken by the ten largest. The length of the CDR3 is 14 residues. V shed 6 bases and J shed 0 bases, with 11 bases lying between them. Germline V gene data show CDR1 as MNHEY and CDR2 as SMNVEV (reference sequence).

This sequence was found in a man in his forties with Graves' ophthalmopathy. Source material: blood. The chain recombines TRBV27 with TRBJ1-1; D is uncertain. CDR3 coding DNA: TGTGCCAGCAGCCGGACCTTTATGAACACTGAAGCTTTCTTT. It codes for CASSRTFMNTEAFF.